This entry describes one T cell receptor beta chain. Its target is unknown. Clones were read by immunoSEQ multiplex PCR, and TCRdb kept only the in-frame ones, dropping some. The sample includes about 15,000 clones, about 95% of them seen just once. These data originate in a study of T cells after posttransplantation cyclophosphamide. Study conclusions and caveats: Skin or GI-infiltrating T cells shared few TRB sequences with blood.

Trimming cost V 6 bases and J 5 bases, with 19 bases left between them. This CDR3 spans 16 amino acids. The germline V gene has CDR1 MDHEN and CDR2 SYDVKM. The naive gate required viable CD3+CD4+ or CD3+CD8+ cells with CCR7+CD45RA+CD45RO-CD95-CD27+CD28+ phenotype. The sample was naive CD4+ T cells sorted from blood. This clonotype was sampled from a woman aged 50 to 60 in good health and a related stem cell transplant donor. V and J are TRBV28 and TRBJ2-2; a weak D match, TRBD2 (6 bases). The CDR3 nucleotides are TGTGCCAGCAGCTTGTTGGGACTTATCTTTACCGGGGAGCTGTTTTTT. Translating gives CASSLLGLIFTGELFF.